These 32 T cell receptor beta chains were sequenced from one sample in a study of OX40 agonist ivuxolimab in advanced cancers. Clones were sequenced by immunoSEQ multiplex PCR, and TCRdb holds only the in-frame ones, with some missing. The sample holds under 25,000 clones, approximately 84% seen once. Sequencing was performed on CD4+ or CD8+ T cells sorted from blood, taken in a trial of the OX40 agonist ivuxolimab. The origin of the receptors is an adult with an advanced solid tumor such as melanoma, head and neck, liver or kidney cancer.

This chain connects TRBV5-5 to TRBJ2-7, with D uncertain. CDR3 length: 11 residues. Looked up from germline, CDR1 is SGHKS and CDR2 is YYEKEE (reference sequence). The V and J ends lost 4 bases and 3 bases respectively, with 5 bases between them. The CDR3, as DNA: TGTGCCAGCAGCCTCATCTACGAGCAGTACTTC. Translation gives CASSLIYEQYF.

The rearrangement joins TRBV4-1 to TRBJ2-1, with D hard to call. Trimming took 0 bases from V and 0 from J, leaving 15 bases between them. There are 18 residues in the CDR3. Germline CDR1 and CDR2: MGHRA and YSYEKL. CDR3 sequence: CASSQEIVGTPSYNEQFF. CDR3 bases: TGCGCCAGCAGCCAAGAAATTGTGGGAACCCCCTCCTACAATGAGCAGTTCTTC.

The CDR3 nucleotides are TGTGCCAGCAGTGAAGACGGGGTATCGGGCGGCTACACCTTC. Translation: CASSEDGVSGGYTF. The chain recombines TRBV6-1 with TRBJ1-2; D gene unclear. Germline V lookup: CDR1 MNHNS, CDR2 SASEGT. Trimming cost V 1 base and J 8 bases, with 14 bases left between them. The CDR3 runs to 14 residues.

The chain has TRBV19 and TRBJ2-7; D unresolved. In germline, CDR1 is LNHDA, CDR2 SQIVND (reference sequence). CDR3 length: 13 residues. V was clipped by 0 bases and J by 0 bases, with 3 bases between them. In nucleotides, the CDR3 is TGTGCCAGTAGTATAGAGGCCTCCTACGAGCAGTACTTC. Its protein is CASSIEASYEQYF.

V is TRBV27 and J is TRBJ2-3; D gene unclear. Germline V lookup: CDR1 MNHEY, CDR2 SMNVEV (reference sequence). The CDR3 is made up of 13 amino acids. Trimming cost V 1 base and J 0 bases, with 2 bases left between them. CDR3 nucleotide sequence: TGTGCCAGCAGTTTATTCAGCACAGATACGCAGTATTTT. It yields the protein CASSLFSTDTQYF.

As regards this clone: One end of the junction fails to match germline, which may point to a read error. The V gene is TRBV11-2, the J gene TRBJ2-4; D possibly corresponds to TRBD1 (6 bases). The V gene's germline CDR1 is SGHAT and CDR2 FQNNGV. This CDR3 spans 11 amino acids. The CDR3 is CASSLTDRLCF. CDR3 sequence (DNA): TGTGCCAGCAGCTTAACCGACAGGCTTTGCTTC. The full variable domain, with the rest looked up from reference TRBV11-2 and TRBJ2-4, is EAGVAQSPRYKIIEKRQSVAFWCNPISGHATLYWYQQILGQGPKLLIQFQNNGVVDDSQLPKDRFSAERLKGVDSTLKIQPAKLEDSAVYLCASSLTDRLCFGAGTRLSVL.

This clone was seen a handful of times. The chain uses TRBV6-1 and TRBJ1-5; D gene ambiguous. The germline V and J ends were trimmed by 2 bases and 2 bases, with 13 bases remaining between them. This CDR3 has 16 residues. Germline assignment: CDR1 MNHNS and CDR2 SASEGT. CDR3 bases: TGTGCCAGCAGTGAACTAACGCTCCGAGGCAATCAGCCCCAGCATTTT. This encodes CASSELTLRGNQPQHF.

The V gene is TRBV21-1, the J gene TRBJ2-1; TRBD2, the D gene given by the table, was not confirmed from the DNA. TRBV21-1 is listed as a pseudogene. The CDR3 covers 17 residues. CDR3 sequence: CASSKVLASGSYNEQFF. The CDR3 region has the DNA TGTGCCAGCAGCAAAGTTTTGGCTAGCGGGAGCTACAATGAGCAGTTCTTC.

The chain recombines TRBV15 with TRBJ2-7, with D perhaps assigned TRBD1 or TRBD2 (5 bases each). CDR1 and CDR2 (germline): LNHNV, YYDKDF (reference sequence). CDR3 length: 14 amino acids. The germline V and J ends were trimmed by 4 bases and 2 bases, with 12 bases remaining between them. The CDR3 reads CATSTRDGTYEQYF. As DNA, the CDR3 is TGTGCCACCAGCACCCGGGACGGGACCTACGAGCAGTACTTC.

This chain links TRBV28 with TRBJ1-6, with D unresolved. Trimming removed 3 bases at V and 7 bases at J, with 16 bases between. In germline, CDR1 is MDHEN, CDR2 SYDVKM. CDR3 length: 16 residues. The CDR3 loop is CASSFPAAIANSPLHF. CDR3 DNA: TGTGCCAGCAGTTTCCCGGCGGCCATTGCCAATTCACCCCTCCACTTT.

The chain joins TRBV7-9 to TRBJ2-3; 7 nucleotides align to TRBD2. This CDR3 contains 15 residues. With 1 base clipped from V and 0 bases from J, the junction kept 1 base outside the gene matches. The germline V gene encodes CDR1 SEHNR and CDR2 FQNEAQ (reference sequence). CDR3 in DNA: TGTGCCAGCAGCTTAGGTAGCGGGAGCACAGATACGCAGTATTTT. It codes for CASSLGSGSTDTQYF.

The gene calls are TRBV6-5 and TRBJ2-7; tentative D call: TRBD2 (6 bases). Trimming cost V 2 bases and J 2 bases, with 13 bases left between them. Germline V gives CDR1 MNHEY, CDR2 SVGAGI. CDR3 length equals 15 residues. CDR3 DNA sequence: TGTGCCAGCAGTTACGGGGGAGGACCTGCCTACGAGCAGTACTTC. It specifies CASSYGGGPAYEQYF.

The V and J genes are TRBV4-1 and TRBJ2-1; TRBD2 is a possible D gene (6 bases). The CDR3 runs 14 residues. The V end was cut by 6 bases, the J end by 9 bases, with 18 bases between. Per the germline V gene, CDR1 is MGHRA and CDR2 is YSYEKL. CDR3 protein: CASRLGLPSGEQFF. The CDR3 DNA reads as TGCGCCAGCAGATTGGGACTCCCTTCTGGTGAGCAGTTCTTC.

V and J are TRBV6-5 and TRBJ1-1; TRBD1 matches at 11 bases. Losses at the gene ends were 5 bases for V and 11 bases for J; bases not matched to a gene: 4. Germline values: CDR1 MNHEY, CDR2 SVGAGI. CDR3 length: 12 residues. The CDR3 DNA sequence: TGTGCCAGCAGTACGGGGACAGGGGGGGCTTTCTTT. Its protein product is CASSTGTGGAFF.

This clone was observed a handful of times. The chain is built from TRBV10-2 and TRBJ2-1; the D gene could be TRBD1 or TRBD2 (6 bases each). The CDR3 consists of 13 residues. In germline, CDR1 is WSHSY, CDR2 SAAADI. V lost 10 bases and J lost 15, with 25 bases in between. The CDR3 DNA reads as TGCGCCACCGAGGAGGGGGGACTCCGAGGGTCGTTCTTC. Its protein is CATEEGGLRGSFF.

With regard to this clone: A single base separates this from a much larger clone, so it may be a read error. V gene TRBV5-1 combines with J gene TRBJ2-7; the match to TRBD2 covers 7 bases. The germline V gene encodes CDR1 SGHRS and CDR2 YFSETQ. V gave up 0 bases and J gave up 4 bases; unmatched junction bases: 4. This CDR3 region has 14 residues. CDR3 DNA: TGCGCCAGCAGCTTGGCCCTAGCGGATTACGAGCAGTACTTC. Amino acids: CASSLALADYEQYF.

The V call is TRBV20-1, the J call TRBJ1-4, with D possibly matching TRBD1 (6 bases). The CDR3 is 11 amino acids. Between the trimmed V and J ends, which lost 6 bases and 15 bases, there was a span of 17 bases. Germline CDR1 reads DFQATT; CDR2 reads SNEGSKA (reference sequence). In DNA, the CDR3 is TGCAGTGCCCCCGCACAGGGTTTAGTGTTTTTT. This gives the protein CSAPAQGLVFF.

The chain recombines TRBV7-9 with TRBJ2-5; D perhaps matches TRBD2 (6 bases). This CDR3 spans 12 amino acids. Germline values: CDR1 SEHNR, CDR2 FQNEAQ (reference sequence). V dropped 5 bases and J dropped 11 bases, with 15 bases sitting between them. Here the CDR3 reads CASSPGTGEQYF. The CDR3 DNA is TGTGCCAGCAGCCCTGGGACGGGGGAGCAGTACTTC.

This sequence joins TRBV12-5 and TRBJ2-3, with 9 bases identical to TRBD2. The CDR3 covers 14 residues. Germline CDR1 and CDR2: LGHNT and FRNRAP. With 3 bases clipped from V and 5 bases from J, the junction kept 3 bases outside the gene matches. CDR3 loop: CASGLAGGLDTQYF. In DNA form, the CDR3 reads TGTGCTAGTGGTTTAGCGGGAGGTTTAGATACGCAGTATTTT.

The chain carries TRBV30 and TRBJ2-1; TRBD2 agrees at 7 bases. The CDR3 covers 16 residues. The V and J ends lost 0 bases and 3 bases, in that order; junction bases with no gene match: 8. Per germline, CDR1 GTSNPN and CDR2 SVGIG (reference sequence). The CDR3 sequence: CAWSVLERGLYNEQFF. In DNA, the CDR3 is TGTGCCTGGAGTGTACTGGAGCGGGGACTCTACAATGAGCAGTTCTTC.

The chain uses TRBV7-2 and TRBJ1-6; D uncertain. From germline, CDR1 is SGHTA and CDR2 FQGNSA. The germline V and J ends were trimmed by 1 base and 5 bases, with 6 bases remaining between them. There are 14 residues in the CDR3. As DNA, the CDR3 is TGTGCCAGCAGCTTAGGGGCGGATAATTCACCCCTCCACTTT. Translated, it gives CASSLGADNSPLHF.

The chain links TRBV19 to TRBJ1-5; D is ambiguous. V was shortened by 6 bases and J by 0 bases, with 18 bases between the two germline ends. The CDR3 runs to 17 residues. The germline V gene has CDR1 LNHDA and CDR2 SQIVND (reference sequence). This CDR3 is CASSQYTGMVSNQPQHF. The CDR3 DNA follows: TGTGCCAGTAGCCAATATACGGGAATGGTTAGCAATCAGCCCCAGCATTTT.

The chain uses TRBV11-3 and TRBJ2-4; 10 bases match TRBD1. CDR1 and CDR2 (germline): SGHNT, YENEEA. The junction had 2 bases not matched to a gene; V was cut back by 4 bases and J by 8 bases. The CDR3 sequence is 13 residues long. CDR3 DNA: TGTGCCAGCAGCTCCGGGACAGGGGACATTCAGTACTTC. It translates to CASSSGTGDIQYF.

V gene TRBV10-1 combines with J gene TRBJ2-1, with TRBD2 matching over 8 bases. V shed 6 bases, J shed 10 bases, and the junction held 5 bases outside the gene matches. The CDR3 loop spans 12 amino acids. CDR1 is WNHNN, CDR2 SYGVQD, per germline (reference sequence). The CDR3 DNA is TGCGCCAGCAGCGCCGGGAGGGCCGAGCAGTTCTTC. This gives the protein CASSAGRAEQFF.

The chain joins TRBV20-1 to TRBJ2-1; D gene uncertain. V lost 3 bases and J 10 bases, leaving 10 bases between the germline ends. Per germline, CDR1 DFQATT and CDR2 SNEGSKA (reference sequence). CDR3 size: 11 residues. The CDR3 DNA reads TGCAGTGCTAGGCTCCCATCGGAGCAGTTCTTC. This sequence encodes CSARLPSEQFF.

The J gene is TRBJ2-6, the V gene TRBV6-7; no firm D call. TRBV6-7 is an ORF; its function is uncertain. The V end was cut by 5 bases, the J end by 5 bases, with 22 bases between. The length of the CDR3 is 18 residues. DNA for the CDR3: TGTGCCAGCAGTGTTTTGGAGCGTTTACAAAGTCGGGCCAACGTCCTGACTTTC. Residues: CASSVLERLQSRANVLTF.

This clone was seen just once. The V gene is TRBV7-3, the J gene TRBJ2-2; TRBD1 matches at 8 bases. The CDR3 is made up of 17 amino acids. Germline-derived CDR1 and CDR2 are SGHTA and FQGTGA. V was pared by 4 bases and J by 4 bases, with 11 bases of the junction left unmatched. CDR3 residues: CASSSPPTGEPTGELFF. The DNA of the CDR3 is TGTGCCAGCAGCTCCCCGCCGACAGGGGAGCCCACCGGGGAGCTGTTTTTT.

V gene TRBV13 combines with J gene TRBJ2-1; 7 bases line up with TRBD1. The junction had 8 bases not matched to a gene; V was cut back by 5 bases and J by 7 bases. Germline CDR1 PRHDT, CDR2 FYEKMQ (reference sequence). The CDR3 contains 14 residues. This CDR3 reads CASSAGTDYNEQFF. CDR3 in DNA: TGTGCCAGCAGCGCAGGGACAGACTATAATGAGCAGTTCTTC.

The chain carries TRBV6-5 and TRBJ1-1; 7 positions agree with TRBD1. With V trimmed by 6 bases and J by 1 base, 5 bases remained unmatched. This CDR3 is 14 amino acids long. The germline CDR1 and CDR2 sequences are MNHEY and SVGAGI. In DNA, the CDR3 is TGTGCCAGCAGGCAGGGGGGGACGAACACTGAAGCTTTCTTT. As protein: CASRQGGTNTEAFF.

The chain carries TRBV30 and TRBJ2-2, with D maybe TRBD1 (5 bases). Germline V lookup: CDR1 GTSNPN, CDR2 SVGIG (reference sequence). Trimming removed 4 bases at V and 1 base at J, with 7 bases between. The CDR3 consists of 13 residues. CDR3 in DNA: TGTGCCTGGACGACAGAGAACACCGGGGAGCTGTTTTTT. Its protein product is CAWTTENTGELFF.

The rearrangement uses TRBV7-3 and TRBJ2-1, with TRBD1 identical over 7 bases. The CDR3 sequence is 16 residues long. V shed 5 bases and J 9 bases; nucleotides not matched to a gene: 16. Germline V gene lookup returns CDR1 SGHTA and CDR2 FQGTGA. CDR3 loop: CASSARNRDSFSEQFF. CDR3 DNA: TGTGCCAGCAGCGCCCGGAACCGGGACAGCTTCAGTGAGCAGTTCTTC.

This sequence joins TRBV9 and TRBJ2-2; no clear D. The CDR3 is 16 amino acids. Trimming removed 0 bases from V and 0 bases from J, with 9 bases in between. Germline V gives CDR1 SGDLS, CDR2 YYNGEE. This CDR3 reads CASSVDVRPNTGELFF. In DNA form, the CDR3 reads TGTGCCAGCAGCGTAGACGTTCGCCCGAACACCGGGGAGCTGTTTTTT.